The T cell receptor (beta chain) under discussion was sequenced for a study of blood T cell repertoires in COVID-19. As for the study in general: Samples taken during acute and convalescent COVID-19 were collected in the United States, Italy and Spain. PBMCs, B-cell-depleted T cells, or T cells provided the cDNA or gDNA that made up the material.

Original processing notes: Using reference gene primer amplification, nucleated cell counts were estimated. The repertoire was sequenced with immunoSEQ multiplex PCR; TCRdb's copy has only in-frame clones and lacks some. V and J calls and clone size are those listed in that table; D and trimming were worked out from the DNA. The sample lists approximately 130,000 clones; around 79% were seen once. Trimming left V 2 bases short and J 3 bases short, with 10 bases between. Germline CDR1 and CDR2: MDHEN and SYDVKM. CDR3 length: 14 amino acids. The material sequenced was peripheral blood. The V gene is TRBV28, the J gene TRBJ1-2, with a possible D match to TRBD1 (5 bases). The source is a man older than 75 with acute or convalescent COVID-19. The CDR3 loop reads CASSLPGDHYGYTF. The CDR3 DNA reads TGTGCCAGCAGTTTACCGGGGGATCACTATGGCTACACCTTC.